One sample yielded the 28 T cell receptor beta chains listed below, sequenced in a study of blood T cell repertoires in COVID-19 (dated by TCRdb to 2019 to 2021). Library method: the immunoSEQ multiplex PCR assay. TCRdb carries this immuneACCESS record with in-frame sequences only. Its versions omit some clonotypes, under half of them owing to an unresolved V gene in the studies checked, with the rest unexplained. This sample lists hundreds of thousands of clones; around 87% were detected once. 2.4% of the sample goes to the ten largest clones. Sample: PBMCs or T cells enriched from blood (not recorded which). The receptors stem from a woman aged 18-29 years who had recovered from COVID-19.

The V gene is TRBV6-5, the J gene TRBJ2-7; 12 bases line up with TRBD2. V shed 8 bases, J shed 6 bases, and the junction held 11 bases outside the gene matches. The CDR3 extends over 15 amino acids. The germline CDR1 and CDR2 sequences are MNHEY and SVGAGI. The CDR3 loop is CASFLAGGLSGEQYF. The CDR3 region has the DNA TGTGCCAGCTTCCTAGCGGGGGGGCTTTCAGGCGAGCAGTACTTC.

The V gene is TRBV15, the J gene TRBJ1-1; D gene ambiguous. The germline V gene encodes CDR1 LNHNV and CDR2 YYDKDF (reference sequence). The CDR3 runs to 13 residues. Trimming took 6 bases from V and 0 from J, leaving 8 bases between them. The CDR3 sequence: CATRLSLNTEAFF. As DNA, the CDR3 is TGTGCCACCAGATTAAGCTTGAACACTGAAGCTTTCTTT.

A single count supports this clone. The genes are TRBV18 and TRBJ2-2; unclear D gene. V was trimmed by 2 bases and J by 7 bases, leaving 14 bases between them. The CDR3 spans 15 residues. The germline gives CDR1 KGHSH, CDR2 LQKENI. The CDR3 DNA sequence: TGTGCCAGCTCACCAAGCTCGCCCGGTAACGGGGAGCTGTTTTTT. Amino acids: CASSPSSPGNGELFF.

CDR3 loop: CASSLQQGGYTF. CDR3 coding DNA: TGTGCCAGCAGTTTACAACAGGGTGGCTACACCTTC. The chain couples TRBV28 to TRBJ1-2, with D perhaps matching TRBD1 (6 bases). The germline CDR1 and CDR2 sequences are MDHEN and SYDVKM. CDR3 length: 12 amino acids. V lost 2 bases and J lost 7, with 8 bases in between.

CDR3 loop: CSVVGEQGNEKLFF. The CDR3 region has the DNA TGCAGCGTTGTAGGGGAACAGGGGAATGAAAAACTGTTTTTT. V and J are TRBV29-1 and TRBJ1-4; TRBD1 matches 7 bases. Germline V gives CDR1 SQVTM, CDR2 ANQGSEA. J was trimmed by 5 bases and V by 4 bases; bases with no gene match: 7. CDR3 size: 14 residues.

The chain joins TRBV13 to TRBJ1-2, with D maybe TRBD1 (5 bases). Deletions cut 3 bases from V and 6 bases from J, with 20 bases between. Germline V CDR1 and CDR2: PRHDT, FYEKMQ (reference sequence). The CDR3 runs to 16 residues. The chain's CDR3 is CASSFGGRPSGNGYTF. In DNA form, the CDR3 reads TGTGCCAGCAGCTTCGGGGGGAGACCTTCGGGTAATGGCTACACCTTC.

The chain carries TRBV6-5 and TRBJ1-4; 7 bases map to TRBD1. V shed 11 bases, J shed 7 bases, and the junction held 10 bases outside the gene matches. Germline V CDR1 and CDR2: MNHEY, SVGAGI. The CDR3 has 13 amino acids. For the CDR3, the DNA is TGTGCCGGAAGACAGGGTGGTGGTGAAAAACTGTTTTTT. As protein: CAGRQGGGEKLFF.

The rearrangement joins TRBV2 to TRBJ2-7; weak D call: TRBD1 (6 bases). Trimming cost V 4 bases and J 3 bases, with 10 bases left between them. Germline V gene data show CDR1 as SNHLY and CDR2 as FYNNEI. There are 13 residues in the CDR3. CDR3 in DNA: TGTGCCAGCAGTGGGGGCAGGGGCTACGAGCAGTACTTC. Residues: CASSGGRGYEQYF.

This clone came up once. The chain combines TRBV5-6 with TRBJ1-6; possible D gene TRBD1, 6 bases. The V end lost 0 bases, the J end lost 9 bases, and 16 bases lay between the germline ends. There are 16 residues in the CDR3. CDR1 SGHDT and CDR2 YYEEEE come from the germline V gene. The CDR3 reads CASSLVDSQGSSPLHF. The CDR3 coding sequence is TGTGCCAGCAGCTTGGTCGATTCCCAGGGGAGTTCACCCCTCCACTTT.

The chain recombines TRBV28 with TRBJ1-1; the D is unclear. This CDR3 region has 12 residues. Germline values: CDR1 MDHEN, CDR2 SYDVKM. With 2 bases removed from V and 7 bases from J, the gap between germline ends came to 8 bases. CDR3 residues: CASSLGHFEAFF. The CDR3 nucleotides are TGTGCCAGCAGTTTAGGGCATTTTGAAGCTTTCTTT. Looking up the rest from reference TRBV28 and TRBJ1-1 gives the full variable domain: DVKVTQSSRYLVKRTGEKVFLECVQDMDHENMFWYRQDPGLGLRLIYFSYDVKMKEKGDIPEGYSVSREKKERFSLILESASTNQTSMYLCASSLGHFEAFFGQGTRLTVV.

This clone appeared a few times. The rearrangement joins TRBV6-1 to TRBJ2-7; D is perhaps TRBD2 (5 bases). From germline, CDR1 is MNHNS and CDR2 SASEGT. The CDR3 consists of 14 residues. V dropped 2 bases and J dropped 2 bases, with 10 bases sitting between them. The CDR3 loop is CASSEWYGTYEQYF. DNA of the CDR3: TGTGCCAGCAGTGAATGGTACGGGACCTACGAGCAGTACTTC.

This chain links TRBV2 with TRBJ2-3; maybe TRBD2 (6 bases). V lost 7 bases and J lost 9, with 11 bases in between. Germline CDR1 is SNHLY and CDR2 is FYNNEI. This CDR3 is built from 11 residues. The DNA for the CDR3 is TGTGCCAGCATCCTCGGAGGGACGCAGTATTTT. Protein sequence: CASILGGTQYF. The full variable domain, its missing parts supplied by reference TRBV2 and TRBJ2-3, is EPEVTQTPSHQVTQMGQEVILRCVPISNHLYFYWYRQILGQKVEFLVSFYNNEISEKSEIFDDQFSVERPDGSNFTLKIRSTKLEDSAMYFCASILGGTQYFGPGTRLTVL.

The chain carries TRBV5-6 and TRBJ1-4; possibly TRBD1 for D (6 bases). Trimming removed 4 bases from V and 6 bases from J, with 10 bases in between. CDR3 length equals 13 residues. Germline-derived CDR1 and CDR2 are SGHDT and YYEEEE. This CDR3 is CASSSWTDEKLFF. The CDR3 nucleotides read TGTGCCAGCAGCAGCTGGACAGATGAAAAACTGTTTTTT.

This rearrangement joins TRBV28 to TRBJ1-2; D is uncertain. V was trimmed by 4 bases and J by 1 base, leaving 7 bases between them. The germline V gene encodes CDR1 MDHEN and CDR2 SYDVKM. The CDR3 is made up of 13 amino acids. Here the CDR3 DNA reads TGTGCCAGCAGTTCCGGGAATAACTATGGCTACACCTTC. Its protein is CASSSGNNYGYTF.

This sequence joins TRBV6-5 and TRBJ2-7; 11 bases are a match to TRBD1. Germline V CDR1 and CDR2: MNHEY, SVGAGI. After removal of 7 bases from V and 6 bases from J, the junction contained 5 bases not matched to a gene. The length of the CDR3 is 13 residues. The CDR3 nucleotides read TGTGCCAGCACCCGGACAGGGGGCGGCGAGCAGTACTTC. Its translation is CASTRTGGGEQYF.

The chain is built from TRBV5-1 and TRBJ1-1, with TRBD1 matching over 7 bases. V shed 1 base, J shed 1 base, and the junction held 7 bases outside the gene matches. Germline V gene data show CDR1 as SGHRS and CDR2 as YFSETQ. The CDR3 has 16 residues. The CDR3 sequence is CASSLRSDRWNTEAFF. As DNA, the CDR3 is TGCGCCAGCAGCTTGAGGTCGGACAGGTGGAACACTGAAGCTTTCTTT.

The rearrangement joins TRBV2 to TRBJ1-5, with 8 bases that match TRBD1. Trimming removed 7 bases from V and 7 bases from J; junction bases left unmatched: 9. CDR3 length: 14 amino acids. CDR1 SNHLY and CDR2 FYNNEI come from the germline V gene. CDR3 loop: CASIQTGVGQPQHF. The CDR3 nucleotides are TGTGCCAGCATCCAGACAGGGGTTGGGCAGCCCCAGCATTTT.

This clone was recorded once. The chain recombines TRBV27 with TRBJ2-2; a weak D match, TRBD2 (7 bases). Germline CDR1 reads MNHEY; CDR2 reads SMNVEV (reference sequence). V shed 2 bases and J shed 7 bases, with 17 bases lying between them. This CDR3 comprises 16 residues. This chain's CDR3 is CASSLRLGGLDGELFF. CDR3 sequence (DNA): TGTGCCAGCAGTTTACGTTTGGGGGGGCTAGACGGGGAGCTGTTTTTT.

This clone was counted once. The chain couples TRBV11-2 to TRBJ1-1, with a weak D call TRBD1 (5 bases). The V and J ends lost 5 bases and 3 bases respectively, with 10 bases between them. CDR1 is SGHAT, CDR2 FQNNGV, per germline. CDR3 size: 13 residues. The CDR3 sequence: CASSPGEYTEAFF. CDR3 sequence (DNA): TGTGCCAGCAGCCCGGGGGAGTACACTGAAGCTTTCTTT.

CDR3 protein: CASSFLSQGGGNQPQHF. In DNA, the CDR3 is TGTGCCAGCAGTTTCCTCTCACAGGGAGGGGGCAATCAGCCCCAGCATTTT. The chain combines TRBV28 with TRBJ1-5; maybe TRBD1 (6 bases). This CDR3 has 17 amino acids. V lost 3 bases to trimming and J lost 2 bases, with 17 bases between them. The germline CDR1 and CDR2 sequences are MDHEN and SYDVKM.

This chain links TRBV20-1 with TRBJ2-1; D is perhaps TRBD1 (5 bases). Germline V CDR1 and CDR2: DFQATT, SNEGSKA (reference sequence). This CDR3 contains 11 residues. CDR3 coding DNA: TGCAGGATAGTAACAGGCTATGGGCAGTTCTTC. Its translation is CRIVTGYGQFF.

The genes are TRBV9 and TRBJ2-3, with TRBD2 identical over 9 bases. V lost 6 bases and J lost 2; bases outside the gene matches: 13. The CDR3 extends over 17 amino acids. Germline assignment: CDR1 SGDLS and CDR2 YYNGEE. CDR3 amino acids: CASNPGVAGANTDTQYF. The DNA of the CDR3 is TGTGCCAGCAACCCCGGGGTAGCGGGGGCCAACACAGATACGCAGTATTTT.

The CDR3: CASMRDSGSTYEQYF. In nucleotides, the CDR3 is TGTGCCAGCATGCGGGACTCAGGGAGCACCTACGAGCAGTACTTC. The chain links TRBV2 to TRBJ2-7, with D perhaps matching TRBD2 (6 bases). Per germline, CDR1 SNHLY and CDR2 FYNNEI. The CDR3 consists of 15 residues. The V end was cut by 7 bases, the J end by 2 bases, with 18 bases between. Full variable domain (rest looked up from reference TRBV2 and TRBJ2-7): EPEVTQTPSHQVTQMGQEVILRCVPISNHLYFYWYRQILGQKVEFLVSFYNNEISEKSEIFDDQFSVERPDGSNFTLKIRSTKLEDSAMYFCASMRDSGSTYEQYFGPGTRLTVT.

The rearrangement uses TRBV19 and TRBJ1-2, with D hard to call. The germline gives CDR1 LNHDA, CDR2 SQIVND (reference sequence). V dropped 1 base and J dropped 6 bases, with 9 bases sitting between them. The CDR3 spans 13 residues. CDR3 in amino acids: CASSIANGDGYTF. Here the CDR3 DNA reads TGTGCCAGTAGTATAGCTAACGGGGATGGCTACACCTTC.

The chain joins TRBV5-1 to TRBJ1-1, with 9 bases identical to TRBD1. Germline assignment: CDR1 SGHRS and CDR2 YFSETQ. V lost 9 bases to trimming and J lost 0 bases; unmatched junction nucleotides: 6. This CDR3 spans 14 amino acids. CDR3 in DNA: TGCGCCACCCGGACAGGGGTGCTGAACACTGAAGCTTTCTTT. Translated: CATRTGVLNTEAFF.

This chain joins TRBV7-8 and TRBJ1-2; D perhaps matches TRBD1 (6 bases). The germline gives CDR1 SGHVS, CDR2 FQNEAQ. This CDR3 is built from 15 residues. Between the trimmed V and J ends, which lost 5 bases and 4 bases, there was a span of 17 bases. The CDR3 protein is CASSPTTGSSYGYTF. CDR3 DNA sequence: TGTGCCAGCAGCCCTACCACAGGGTCGTCCTATGGCTACACCTTC.

CDR3 sequence (DNA): TGTGCCAGCAGAACCGACAGGGGGGGCGACACTGAAGCTTTCTTT. Its protein product is CASRTDRGGDTEAFF. The V and J genes are TRBV6-5 and TRBJ1-1; 9 bases are shared with TRBD1. With 6 bases clipped from V and 3 bases from J, the junction kept 8 bases outside the gene matches. The V gene's germline CDR1 is MNHEY and CDR2 SVGAGI. The CDR3 covers 15 residues.

This chain connects TRBV6-5 to TRBJ1-1; no reliable D call. CDR3 length: 11 residues. Trimming shortened V by 8 bases and J by 1 base, and 5 bases separated the two germline ends. CDR1 is MNHEY, CDR2 SVGAGI, per germline. The CDR3 here is CASGRNTEAFF. CDR3 nucleotide sequence: TGTGCCAGCGGGCGGAACACTGAAGCTTTCTTT.